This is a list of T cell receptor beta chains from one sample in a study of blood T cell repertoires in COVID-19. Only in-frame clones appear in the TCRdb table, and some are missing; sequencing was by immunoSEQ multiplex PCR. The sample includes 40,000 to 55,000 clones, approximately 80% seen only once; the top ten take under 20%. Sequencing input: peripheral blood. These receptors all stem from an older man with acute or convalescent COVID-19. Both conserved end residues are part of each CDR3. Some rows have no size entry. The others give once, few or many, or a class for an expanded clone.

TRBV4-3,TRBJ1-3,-,CASSQDPGYTIYF
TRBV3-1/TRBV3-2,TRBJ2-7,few,CASSQNPGRGYEQYF
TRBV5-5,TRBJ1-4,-,CASRWGTGGNEKLFF
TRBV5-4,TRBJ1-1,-,CASSSGGRRNTEAFF
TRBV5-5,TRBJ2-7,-,CASSSPGTRRPYEQYF
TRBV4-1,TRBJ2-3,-,CASSHFESRADTQYF
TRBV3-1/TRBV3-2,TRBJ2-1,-,CASSPQGNEQFF
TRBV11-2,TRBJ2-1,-,CASSLGRHNEQFF
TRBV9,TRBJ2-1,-,CASSVSSVPYNEQFF
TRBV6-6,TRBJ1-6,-,CASVPSYNSPLHF
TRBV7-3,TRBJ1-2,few,CASSFGGPYGYTF
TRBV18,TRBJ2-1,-,CASSPAETGTNEQFF
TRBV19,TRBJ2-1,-,CASSLDRVVGEQFF
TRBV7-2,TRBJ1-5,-,CASSLGDSRNQPQHF